This is a list of T cell receptor beta chains from one sample in a study of blood T cells in healthy people across ages. TCRdb re-called the 5' RACE reads through MiXCR, storing one row per CDR3 protein. This table has fewer than 2 million distinct CDR3 sequences, about two fifths appearing once. The sample comprised blood. These receptors originate from a human donor in good health. Each CDR3 is given with its conserved first and last residue. D genes are given only for firm matches. The size of a clone is reported for some rows only, either as once, few or many, or as a class for expanded clones.

D: -
J: TRBJ1-6
V: TRBV4-3
size: many
DNA: TGCGCCAGCAGCCAAGAAGGGGTGTATGGTTCACCCCTCCACTTT
CDR3: CASSQEGVYGSPLHF

D: -
J: TRBJ2-1
V: TRBV12-3/TRBV12-4
size: -
DNA: TGTGCCAGCAGCTTCGACAGGAATGAGCAGTTCTTC
CDR3: CASSFDRNEQFF

D: -
J: TRBJ2-7
V: TRBV6-2/TRBV6-3
size: -
DNA: TGTGCCAGCAGTAACTTTCGACACCCATACGAGCAGTACTTC
CDR3: CASSNFRHPYEQYF

D: -
J: TRBJ2-3
V: TRBV9
size: -
DNA: TGTGCCAGCAGTAAACCTGGAGGGAGCGGGTATAGCACAGATACGCAGTATTTT
CDR3: CASSKPGGSGYSTDTQYF

D: -
J: TRBJ2-2
V: TRBV7-8
size: -
DNA: TGTGCCAGCAGCTTAGAAGGAGTTACCCTCGGATCCGGGGAGCGGTTTTTT
CDR3: CASSLEGVTLGSGERFF

D: TRBD1
J: TRBJ1-2
V: TRBV7-9
size: -
DNA: TGTGCCAGCAGCTCATGGGGACAGGGGGTATTTGGATTTAGGTATGGCTACACCTTC
CDR3: CASSSWGQGVFGFRYGYTF

D: -
J: TRBJ2-7
V: TRBV3-1
size: few
DNA: TGTGCCAGCAGCCAGGGACACTACGAGCAGTACTTC
CDR3: CASSQGHYEQYF

D: -
J: TRBJ1-2
V: TRBV20-1
size: few
DNA: TGCAGTGCTAGGGTCCCTCGGGTGAGATATGGCTACACCTTC
CDR3: CSARVPRVRYGYTF

D: TRBD1
J: TRBJ2-3
V: TRBV9
size: -
DNA: TGTGCCAGTAGCGTAGCAGGGGGCATTAGCACAGATACGCAGTATTTT
CDR3: CASSVAGGISTDTQYF

D: TRBD1
J: TRBJ2-5
V: TRBV20-1
size: once
DNA: TGCAGTGCTGGACAGGGGACGCAAGAGACCCAGTACTTC
CDR3: CSAGQGTQETQYF

D: -
J: TRBJ2-3
V: TRBV5-1
size: once
DNA: TGCGCCAGCAGCTTGTCGGAAGGGACCTTGGGGACAGATACGCAGTATTTT
CDR3: CASSLSEGTLGTDTQYF

D: TRBD1
J: TRBJ2-7
V: TRBV18
size: -
DNA: TGTGCCAGCTCACCGGGCACAGGGGCAGGTACGAACGAGCAGTACTTC
CDR3: CASSPGTGAGTNEQYF

D: -
J: TRBJ1-6
V: TRBV10-3
size: -
DNA: TGTGCCATCTCCGGCAGGGGAAATTCACCCCTCCACTTT
CDR3: CAISGRGNSPLHF

D: TRBD1
J: TRBJ2-7
V: TRBV5-1
size: few
DNA: TGCGCCAGCAGCGCCGGGACAGATGAGCAGTACTTC
CDR3: CASSAGTDEQYF

D: TRBD1
J: TRBJ2-7
V: TRBV20-1
size: -
DNA: TGCAGTGCTAGCGAGGACAGGGGGCTCTACGAGCAGTACTTC
CDR3: CSASEDRGLYEQYF

D: -
J: TRBJ2-1
V: TRBV11-3
size: few
DNA: TGTGCCAGCAGCAATCCGGTGGTGAGTGGTAATGAGCAGTTCTTC
CDR3: CASSNPVVSGNEQFF

D: TRBD1
J: TRBJ2-7
V: TRBV5-1
size: -
DNA: TGCGCCAGCAGCCTCCCCCGGACAGGGGGGTACGAGCAGTACTTC
CDR3: CASSLPRTGGYEQYF

D: -
J: TRBJ2-7
V: TRBV4-2
size: few
DNA: TGTGCCAGCAGCCAAGCAGGGCCTAGCTCCGTTTACCACTCCTACGAGCAGTACTTC
CDR3: CASSQAGPSSVYHSYEQYF

D: TRBD1
J: TRBJ2-1
V: TRBV6-1
size: -
DNA: TGTGCCAGCACGGGACAGTCCTACAATGAGCAGTTCTTC
CDR3: CASTGQSYNEQFF

D: -
J: TRBJ2-6
V: TRBV7-2
size: -
DNA: TGTGCCAGCAGCTTGCCAGGGGTATTCGGGGCCAACGTCCTGACTTTC
CDR3: CASSLPGVFGANVLTF

D: TRBD1
J: TRBJ2-7
V: TRBV24-1
size: few
DNA: TGTGCCACCAGTGCCAGAGGGACAGGGGCTTACGAGCAGTACTTC
CDR3: CATSARGTGAYEQYF

D: TRBD1
J: TRBJ2-7
V: TRBV10-2
size: few
DNA: TGCGCCAGCAGTGAGTCAAGGGGGCTGTTCGAGCAGTACTTC
CDR3: CASSESRGLFEQYF

D: -
J: TRBJ1-3
V: TRBV6-5
size: few
DNA: TGTGCCAGCAGTTACGCCGGGACTGGTATTTTCCAAAGCTCTGGAAACACCATATATTTT
CDR3: CASSYAGTGIFQSSGNTIYF

D: -
J: TRBJ2-7
V: TRBV4-2
size: few
DNA: TGTGCCAGCAGCCAAGGCGGCAATAGAGACTACGAGCAGTACTTC
CDR3: CASSQGGNRDYEQYF

D: -
J: TRBJ1-1
V: TRBV5-1
size: -
DNA: TGCGCCAGCAGCTTGGTACTGGGGAATGGGAACACTGAAGCTTTCTTT
CDR3: CASSLVLGNGNTEAFF

D: -
J: TRBJ2-2
V: TRBV9
size: -
DNA: TGTGCCAGCAGCGGGACACTAACGAACACCGGGGAGCTGTTTTTT
CDR3: CASSGTLTNTGELFF

D: -
J: TRBJ1-5
V: TRBV4-3
size: -
DNA: TGCGCCAGCAGCCAAGATAGGTTCCAGCCCCAGCATTTT
CDR3: CASSQDRFQPQHF

D: TRBD1
J: TRBJ2-1
V: TRBV7-2
size: few
DNA: TGTGCCAGCAGCCCCCCGGACAGGGTCAACAATGAGCAGTTCTTC
CDR3: CASSPPDRVNNEQFF

D: -
J: TRBJ1-2
V: TRBV6-1
size: -
DNA: TGTGCCACCACGGACAGCAACTATGGCTACACCTTC
CDR3: CATTDSNYGYTF

D: -
J: TRBJ2-5
V: TRBV28
size: -
DNA: TGTGCCAGCAGTATCCAGCCGAGGGAGACCCAGTACTTC
CDR3: CASSIQPRETQYF

D: -
J: TRBJ1-2
V: TRBV20-1
size: few
DNA: TGCAGTGCTAGAGATACGCAGGATTACTATGGCTACACCTTC
CDR3: CSARDTQDYYGYTF

D: -
J: TRBJ2-3
V: TRBV4-3
size: -
DNA: TGCGCCAGCAGCCAAGGTTCAGGGGCCGTCACAGATACGCAGTATTTT
CDR3: CASSQGSGAVTDTQYF

D: -
J: TRBJ2-3
V: TRBV25-1
size: -
DNA: TGTGCCAGCAGGGAACAGGTCGCAGATATGCAGTATTTT
CDR3: CASREQVADMQYF

D: TRBD2
J: TRBJ2-1
V: TRBV15
size: few
DNA: TGTGCCACCAGCAGAGATAGTCTAGCGGGGATTTACAATGAGCAGTTCTTC
CDR3: CATSRDSLAGIYNEQFF

D: -
J: TRBJ1-2
V: TRBV2
size: -
DNA: TGTGCCAGCAGTGAGAGGGATCGGTATGGCTACACCTTC
CDR3: CASSERDRYGYTF

D: -
J: TRBJ1-4
V: TRBV4-2
size: few
DNA: TGTGCCAGCAGCCAGACCGCGAGTTCAACTAATGAAAAACTGTTTTTT
CDR3: CASSQTASSTNEKLFF

D: -
J: TRBJ1-1
V: TRBV12-3/TRBV12-4
size: -
DNA: TGTGCCAGCAGTCGAGGCAGAGGAGTGAACACTGAAGCTTTCTTT
CDR3: CASSRGRGVNTEAFF

D: TRBD1
J: TRBJ2-5
V: TRBV6-5
size: few
DNA: TGTGCCAGCATGAGGGACAGGGGATTCGAGACCCAGTACTTC
CDR3: CASMRDRGFETQYF

D: -
J: TRBJ1-2
V: TRBV4-3
size: -
DNA: TGCGCCAGCAGCCAAGATCTACTTAACTATGGCTACACCTTC
CDR3: CASSQDLLNYGYTF

D: -
J: TRBJ2-1
V: TRBV12-3/TRBV12-4
size: few
DNA: TGTGCCAGCAGTTGGTCCAGGGCAGCTAGGAGGAATGAGCAGTTCTTC
CDR3: CASSWSRAARRNEQFF

D: -
J: TRBJ2-7
V: TRBV12-3/TRBV12-4
size: many
DNA: TGTGCCAGCACGGGGTCCTCCTACGAGCAGTACTTC
CDR3: CASTGSSYEQYF

D: TRBD1
J: TRBJ1-1
V: TRBV12-3/TRBV12-4
size: -
DNA: TGTGCCAGCAGTTTTGGGCAGGGGGTTTCCATGAACACTGAAGCTTTCTTT
CDR3: CASSFGQGVSMNTEAFF

D: -
J: TRBJ1-5
V: TRBV4-1
size: -
DNA: TGCGCCAGCATCAGGACAGAACTAAATCAGCCCCAGCATTTT
CDR3: CASIRTELNQPQHF

D: -
J: TRBJ1-1
V: TRBV25-1
size: -
DNA: TGTGCCAGCGTTCCTCGATCAGACAGAATGAACACTGAAGCTTTCTTT
CDR3: CASVPRSDRMNTEAFF

D: -
J: TRBJ1-5
V: TRBV12-5
size: -
DNA: TGTGCTAGTGGTTTTTTCAGGGAAGATGACTGGAATCAGCCCCAGCATTTT
CDR3: CASGFFREDDWNQPQHF

D: -
J: TRBJ2-1
V: TRBV12-3/TRBV12-4
size: -
DNA: TGTGCCAGCAGTTTAGGGACTACTTCCTACAATGAGCAGTTCTTC
CDR3: CASSLGTTSYNEQFF

D: -
J: TRBJ2-7
V: TRBV20-1
size: -
DNA: TGCAGTGCCCAACCCGGGGGGCTGGCCTACGAGCAGTACTTC
CDR3: CSAQPGGLAYEQYF

D: -
J: TRBJ1-4
V: TRBV5-1
size: -
DNA: TGCGCCAGCAGCTTGGGGGTCGGCGGAGGAGAAAAACTGTTTTTT
CDR3: CASSLGVGGGEKLFF

D: -
J: TRBJ2-1
V: TRBV29-1
size: -
DNA: TGCAGCGTTGAGAAGACAGGAGGGCACAATGAGCAGTTCTTC
CDR3: CSVEKTGGHNEQFF